This T cell receptor (beta chain) was profiled in a study of cytomegalovirus exposure and HLA in healthy donors. About this clone: Its matching antigen is unknown.

Whole-study results and caveats: In a later analysis, several top co-occurrence clusters appeared linked to parvovirus B19, influenza, CMV and Epstein-Barr virus.

PCR was performed using 60 Vbeta and 13 Jbeta primers. Clones were sequenced by immunoSEQ multiplex PCR, and TCRdb holds only the in-frame ones, with some missing. This sample has 59,000 or so clones, with about 85% found just once. Unmatched junction bases numbered 4, after V lost 3 bases and J lost 1 base. CDR3 length: 15 residues. Germline-derived CDR1 and CDR2 are SGHAT and FQNNGV. Sample: PBMCs. The clonotype comes from a female donor in good health and CMV-seronegative. The V gene is TRBV11-2, the J gene TRBJ1-1; 8 bases are shared with TRBD1. The CDR3 coding sequence is TGTGCCAGCAGCTTTCAGGGACAGGAGAACACTGAAGCTTTCTTT. Translated, it gives CASSFQGQENTEAFF. Full variable domain (outside the CDR3, taken from reference TRBV11-2 and TRBJ1-1): EAGVAQSPRYKIIEKRQSVAFWCNPISGHATLYWYQQILGQGPKLLIQFQNNGVVDDSQLPKDRFSAERLKGVDSTLKIQPAKLEDSAVYLCASSFQGQENTEAFFGQGTRLTVV.